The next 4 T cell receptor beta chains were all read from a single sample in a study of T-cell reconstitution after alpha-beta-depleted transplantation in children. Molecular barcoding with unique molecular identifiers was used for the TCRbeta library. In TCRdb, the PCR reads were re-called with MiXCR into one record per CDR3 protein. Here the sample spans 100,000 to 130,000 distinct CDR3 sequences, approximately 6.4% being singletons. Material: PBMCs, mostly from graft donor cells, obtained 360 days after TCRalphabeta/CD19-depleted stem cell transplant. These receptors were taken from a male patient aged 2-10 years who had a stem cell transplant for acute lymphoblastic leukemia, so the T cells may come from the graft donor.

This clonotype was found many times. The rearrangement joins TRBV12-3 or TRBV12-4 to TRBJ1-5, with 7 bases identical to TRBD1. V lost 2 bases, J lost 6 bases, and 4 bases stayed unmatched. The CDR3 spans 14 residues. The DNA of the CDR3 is TGTGCCAGCAGTTTACGACAGGGTTCTCAGCCCCAGCATTTT. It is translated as CASSLRQGSQPQHF.

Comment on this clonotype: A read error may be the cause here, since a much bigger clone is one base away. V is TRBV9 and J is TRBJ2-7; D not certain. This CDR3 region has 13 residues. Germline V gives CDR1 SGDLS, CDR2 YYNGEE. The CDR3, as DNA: TGTGGCAGCAGCGTAGGTGATTACTACGAGCAGTACTTC. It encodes CGSSVGDYYEQYF. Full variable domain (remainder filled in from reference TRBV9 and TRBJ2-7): DSGVTQTPKHLITATGQRVTLRCSPRSGDLSVYWYQQSLDQGLQFLIQYYNGEERAKGNILERFSAQQFPDLHSELNLSSLELGDSALYFCGSSVGDYYEQYFGPGTRLTVT.

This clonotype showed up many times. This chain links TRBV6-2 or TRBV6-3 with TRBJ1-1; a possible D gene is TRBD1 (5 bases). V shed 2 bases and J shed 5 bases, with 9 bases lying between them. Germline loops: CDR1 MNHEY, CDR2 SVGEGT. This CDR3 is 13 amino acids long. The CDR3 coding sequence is TGTGCCAGCAGTTACGGCAGGGAAACTGAAGCTTTCTTT. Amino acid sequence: CASSYGRETEAFF.

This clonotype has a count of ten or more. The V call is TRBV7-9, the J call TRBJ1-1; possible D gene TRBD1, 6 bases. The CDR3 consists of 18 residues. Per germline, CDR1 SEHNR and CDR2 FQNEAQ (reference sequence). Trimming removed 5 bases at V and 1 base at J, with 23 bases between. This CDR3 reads CASSPRSSGDPWNTEAFF. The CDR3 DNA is TGTGCCAGCAGCCCGAGGAGTTCAGGGGATCCTTGGAACACTGAAGCTTTCTTT. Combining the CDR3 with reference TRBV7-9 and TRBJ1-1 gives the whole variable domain DTGVSQNPRHKITKRGQNVTFRCDPISEHNRLYWYRQTLGQGPEFLTYFQNEAQLEKSRLLSDRFSAERPKGSFSTLEIQRTEQGDSAMYLCASSPRSSGDPWNTEAFFGQGTRLTVV.